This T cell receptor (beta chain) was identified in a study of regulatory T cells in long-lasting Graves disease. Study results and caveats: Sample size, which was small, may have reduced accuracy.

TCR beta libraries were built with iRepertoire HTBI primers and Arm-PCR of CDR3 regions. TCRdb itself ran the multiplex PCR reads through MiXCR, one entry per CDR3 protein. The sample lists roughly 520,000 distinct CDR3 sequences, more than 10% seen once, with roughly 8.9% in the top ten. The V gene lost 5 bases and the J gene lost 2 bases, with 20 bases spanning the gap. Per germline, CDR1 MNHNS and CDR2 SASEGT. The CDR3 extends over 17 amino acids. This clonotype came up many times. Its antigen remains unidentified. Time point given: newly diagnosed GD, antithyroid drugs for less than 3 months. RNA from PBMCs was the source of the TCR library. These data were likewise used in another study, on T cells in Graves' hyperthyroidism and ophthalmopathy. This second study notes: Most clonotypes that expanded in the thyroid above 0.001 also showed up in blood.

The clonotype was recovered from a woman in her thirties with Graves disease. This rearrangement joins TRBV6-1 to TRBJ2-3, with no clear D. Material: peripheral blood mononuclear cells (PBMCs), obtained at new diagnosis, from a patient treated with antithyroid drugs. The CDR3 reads CASSPLLATDSTDTQYF. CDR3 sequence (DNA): TGTGCCAGCAGTCCCCTCCTCGCGACGGATTCCACAGATACGCAGTATTTT.